These 24 T cell receptor beta chains came from one sample sequenced in a study of shared clonotypes between healthy human individuals. Generated by immunoSEQ multiplex PCR, the TCRdb table keeps only in-frame clones and is missing some. There are some 2,100,000 clones in the sample; 85% to 95% occur only once, and 1.7% lies in the top ten. CD45RO-negative CD8 cells positively selected for CCR7 made up the naive population, which excluded terminally differentiated effector memory CD45RA+ cells. Sequenced material: naive CD8+ T cells from PBMCs. These receptors came from a man aged 18 to 35 in good health. Some clones in this sample may be carry-over from other donors' samples.

The CDR3 spells CASSISIFQPQHF. The CDR3 DNA reads TGTGCCAGCAGTATCTCCATATTTCAGCCCCAGCATTTT. The gene calls are TRBV27 and TRBJ1-5, with no clear D. CDR1 MNHEY and CDR2 SMNVEV come from the germline V gene (reference sequence). This CDR3 is 13 amino acids long. V gave up 5 bases and J gave up 6 bases, with 11 bases separating them.

V gene TRBV28 combines with J gene TRBJ2-5; 7 nucleotides line up with TRBD2. J gave up 2 bases and V 8 bases, and 8 bases lay outside the gene matches. Germline lookup yields CDR1 MDHEN and CDR2 SYDVKM. CDR3 length: 14 amino acids. CDR3 bases: TGTGCCAGCGACCCGGGGACTACTCAAGAGACCCAGTACTTC. It is translated as CASDPGTTQETQYF.

This clone was recorded a few times. The chain links TRBV4-1 to TRBJ1-1; D ambiguous. The CDR3 loop spans 12 amino acids. In germline, CDR1 is MGHRA, CDR2 YSYEKL. V was clipped by 3 bases and J by 2 bases, with 4 bases between them. This chain's CDR3 is CASSQTNTEAFF. The CDR3 DNA follows: TGCGCCAGCAGCCAGACCAACACTGAAGCTTTCTTT.

The V gene is TRBV27, the J gene TRBJ2-1; 9 nucleotides agree with TRBD2. The trim removed 4 bases at V and 9 bases at J, leaving 13 bases unmatched. The germline gives CDR1 MNHEY, CDR2 SMNVEV (reference sequence). The CDR3 sequence is 16 residues long. CDR3 region: CASSSPGLASQGEQFF. CDR3 nucleotides: TGTGCCAGCAGTTCCCCGGGACTAGCTTCTCAAGGTGAGCAGTTCTTC.

The chain combines TRBV9 with TRBJ2-1; D is perhaps TRBD1 (6 bases). The ends were cut back, 4 bases at V and 5 bases at J, with 22 bases in the middle. The germline gives CDR1 SGDLS, CDR2 YYNGEE. This CDR3 is 17 amino acids long. The CDR3 nucleotides are TGTGCCAGCAGCCTCCAAACAGGGCTTTCCGCGAACAATGAGCAGTTCTTC. This gives the protein CASSLQTGLSANNEQFF.

The rearrangement links TRBV27 to TRBJ2-1; the D call may be TRBD1 or TRBD2 (5 bases each). V lost 4 bases to trimming and J lost 8 bases, with 18 bases between them. This CDR3 contains 15 residues. The V gene's germline CDR1 is MNHEY and CDR2 SMNVEV (reference sequence). The CDR3 coding sequence is TGTGCCAGCAGTTCCCGGGACCCCCAAGGCCATGAGCAGTTCTTC. It is translated as CASSSRDPQGHEQFF.

The CDR3, as DNA: TGTGCCACCAGCAGAGCCAAACAGGGGGCAAGCGGTGAGCAGTTCTTC. It is translated as CATSRAKQGASGEQFF. The chain carries TRBV15 and TRBJ2-1; 9 bases are shared with TRBD1. Germline V gene data show CDR1 as LNHNV and CDR2 as YYDKDF (reference sequence). There are 16 residues in the CDR3. V gave up 1 base and J gave up 9 bases; unmatched junction bases: 10. Full variable domain (rest looked up from reference TRBV15 and TRBJ2-1): DAMVIQNPRYQVTQFGKPVTLSCSQTLNHNVMYWYQQKSSQAPKLLFHYYDKDFNNEADTPDNFQSRRPNTSFCFLDIRSPGLGDTAMYLCATSRAKQGASGEQFFGPGTRLTVL.

The J gene is TRBJ2-3, the V gene TRBV28, with 12 bases matching TRBD2. The V gene end was trimmed by 5 bases and the J gene end by 2 bases; junction bases not matched to a gene: 8. Germline values: CDR1 MDHEN, CDR2 SYDVKM. The length of the CDR3 is 17 residues. The CDR3 protein is CASSPLLAGGFTDTQYF. CDR3 nucleotide sequence: TGTGCCAGCAGTCCGCTACTAGCGGGGGGCTTCACAGATACGCAGTATTTT.

The chain employs TRBV6-1 and TRBJ1-1, with D unclear. V lost 1 base, J lost 11 bases, and 11 bases lay in between. Germline V gene lookup returns CDR1 MNHNS and CDR2 SASEGT. The CDR3 has 12 residues. The CDR3 DNA sequence: TGTGCCAGCAGTGAAGTCGGGAGGGTGGCTTTCTTT. It specifies CASSEVGRVAFF.

For this clone: The sample carries other DNA sequences with the same CDR3. The chain recombines TRBV9 with TRBJ1-1; D might be TRBD1 (5 bases). The germline V and J ends were trimmed by 3 bases and 4 bases, with 13 bases remaining between them. The CDR3 runs 14 residues. Germline CDR1 reads SGDLS; CDR2 reads YYNGEE. CDR3 protein: CASSAGTGGTEAFF. The CDR3 bases are TGTGCCAGCAGCGCCGGGACGGGGGGCACTGAAGCTTTCTTT.

Turning to this clone: The same CDR3 is also encoded by other DNA sequences in this sample. The chain uses TRBV7-3 and TRBJ2-2; D is unclear. There are 14 residues in the CDR3. The germline gives CDR1 SGHTA, CDR2 FQGTGA. V was trimmed by 3 bases and J by 3 bases, leaving 8 bases between them. The CDR3 protein is CASSLGGYTGELFF. Here the CDR3 DNA reads TGTGCCAGCAGCTTGGGTGGATACACCGGGGAGCTGTTTTTT.

This chain joins TRBV25-1 and TRBJ1-1; D perhaps matches TRBD1 (5 bases). Trimming cost V 1 base and J 1 base, with 10 bases left between them. CDR3 size: 15 residues. Germline CDR1 and CDR2: MGHDK and SYGVNS. The CDR3 here is CASSESITGNTEAFF. The CDR3 nucleotides read TGTGCCAGCAGTGAATCCATCACAGGGAACACTGAAGCTTTCTTT.

The chain uses TRBV19 and TRBJ2-7; a weak D match, TRBD1 (6 bases). Germline V gene sequence: CDR1 LNHDA, CDR2 SQIVND (reference sequence). This CDR3 is built from 14 residues. Trimming shortened V by 6 bases and J by 4 bases, and 16 bases separated the two germline ends. CDR3 loop: CASSYRVSGYEQYF. DNA of the CDR3: TGTGCCAGTAGCTACAGGGTTTCTGGTTACGAGCAGTACTTC.

This clone appeared once. This chain joins TRBV2 and TRBJ2-7; 10 nucleotides line up with TRBD2. Germline V gene lookup returns CDR1 SNHLY and CDR2 FYNNEI. With V trimmed by 6 bases and J by 4 bases, 15 bases remained unmatched. This CDR3 comprises 17 residues. The CDR3 DNA is TGTGCCAGCAGCACTGGGCTAGCGGGAGAGCTCAGATACGAGCAGTACTTC. It specifies CASSTGLAGELRYEQYF.

This clone was detected a few times. V usage is TRBV25-1 and J usage is TRBJ1-1; tentatively, D is TRBD1 (5 bases). Trimming removed 7 bases from V and 4 bases from J, with 16 bases in between. The germline V gene encodes CDR1 MGHDK and CDR2 SYGVNS. This CDR3 has 14 residues. CDR3 region: CASTQGRGITEAFF. CDR3 in DNA: TGTGCCAGCACCCAGGGAAGAGGAATCACTGAAGCTTTCTTT.

The chain uses TRBV5-1 and TRBJ1-1; 9 bases are shared with TRBD1. Trimming at V came to 5 bases and at J to 4 bases, leaving 9 bases not matched to a gene. Germline V gene sequence: CDR1 SGHRS, CDR2 YFSETQ. This CDR3 has 15 residues. The CDR3 sequence is CASRPTGGGGTEAFF. The CDR3 DNA reads TGCGCCAGCAGACCCACAGGGGGCGGGGGCACTGAAGCTTTCTTT.

V gene TRBV4-1 combines with J gene TRBJ2-2; tentative D call: TRBD2 (5 bases). Germline V lookup: CDR1 MGHRA, CDR2 YSYEKL. The V end was cut by 4 bases, the J end by 2 bases, with 11 bases between. The CDR3 extends over 15 amino acids. The CDR3 sequence is CASSPKWTNTGELFF. The CDR3, as DNA: TGCGCCAGCAGCCCTAAGTGGACTAACACCGGGGAGCTGTTTTTT.

The rearrangement uses TRBV9 and TRBJ2-1, with 7 bases matching TRBD2. The V gene's germline CDR1 is SGDLS and CDR2 YYNGEE. The CDR3 consists of 15 residues. V gave up 0 bases and J gave up 5 bases; unmatched junction bases: 5. The CDR3 DNA reads TGTGCCAGCAGCGTAGCTCCGGGAGGAGACAATGAGCAGTTCTTC. This encodes CASSVAPGGDNEQFF.

The chain uses TRBV6-5 and TRBJ2-7, with TRBD1 as a possible D gene (5 bases). The CDR3 has 13 amino acids. Germline CDR1 and CDR2: MNHEY and SVGAGI. The germline V and J ends were trimmed by 2 bases and 4 bases, with 9 bases remaining between them. The CDR3 protein is CASSYAGQYEQYF. CDR3 DNA: TGTGCCAGCAGTTACGCAGGGCAGTACGAGCAGTACTTC.

The chain joins TRBV6-6 to TRBJ2-3; D is ambiguous. The V end lost 0 bases, the J end lost 10 bases, and 8 bases lay between the germline ends. Germline V CDR1 and CDR2: MNHNY, SVGAGI (reference sequence). The CDR3 is 12 amino acids. The CDR3 spells CASSYSVEAQYF. CDR3 bases: TGTGCCAGCAGTTACTCCGTTGAGGCGCAGTATTTT.

The chain is built from TRBV30 and TRBJ1-1; D gene unclear. Germline V gene sequence: CDR1 GTSNPN, CDR2 SVGIG (reference sequence). V was pared by 2 bases and J by 6 bases, with 4 bases between. CDR3 length: 10 residues. CDR3 region: CAWSRPEAFF. The CDR3 bases are TGTGCCTGGAGTCGTCCTGAAGCTTTCTTT.

This clone was observed a single time. The CDR3 here is CASSPQRNPYNEQFF. In nucleotides, the CDR3 is TGTGCCAGCAGTCCCCAGCGCAACCCCTACAATGAGCAGTTCTTC. The V and J genes are TRBV6-4 and TRBJ2-1; D gene unclear. Trimming removed 5 bases from V and 2 bases from J, with 13 bases in between. The germline CDR1 and CDR2 sequences are MRHNA and SNTAGT. The CDR3 has 15 residues.

CDR3: CASSIGGGSSTGELFF. The CDR3 bases are TGTGCCAGTAGTATAGGAGGGGGGTCCTCCACCGGGGAGCTGTTTTTT. The chain has TRBV19 and TRBJ2-2, with D perhaps assigned TRBD1 or TRBD2 (6 bases each). CDR1 is LNHDA and CDR2 is SQIVND in the germline V gene (reference sequence). Deletions cut 1 base from V and 4 bases from J, with 13 bases between. CDR3 length: 16 amino acids. The variable domain in full, completed from reference TRBV19 and TRBJ2-2, reads DGGITQSPKYLFRKEGQNVTLSCEQNLNHDAMYWYRQDPGQGLRLIYYSQIVNDFQKGDIAEGYSVSREKKESFPLTVTSAQKNPTAFYLCASSIGGGSSTGELFFGEGSRLTVL.

Regarding this clone: The same CDR3 is also encoded by other DNA sequences in this sample. The rearrangement uses TRBV6-5 and TRBJ2-7, with TRBD1 as a possible D gene (5 bases). Per germline, CDR1 MNHEY and CDR2 SVGAGI. The CDR3 totals 13 residues. V was pared by 2 bases and J by 3 bases, with 8 bases between. CDR3 sequence (DNA): TGTGCCAGCAGTTACAGGGGTTTCTACGAGCAGTACTTC. Residues: CASSYRGFYEQYF.